The TCR beta chain under discussion was sequenced for a study of CD8+ T cells in alopecia areata. Overall study results and limits: An increase in clonality over normal scalp was evident in lesional scalp, especially alopecia totalis/universalis.

A remark on this clone: Its matching antigen is unknown.

The CDR3 totals 12 residues. V dropped 6 bases and J dropped 1 base, with 7 bases sitting between them. The germline CDR1 and CDR2 sequences are MGHDK and SYGVNS. Once RNA had been extracted, it was reverse transcribed into cDNA to act as the sequencing template. Some clones are missing from TCRdb's copy, which holds only in-frame ones; the method was immunoSEQ multiplex PCR. The repertoire holds 150,000 or so clones, with over 70% as singletons. The sample in question was CD8+ T cells sorted from blood, obtained at week 0. The chain links TRBV25-1 to TRBJ2-7; possibly TRBD1 for D (5 bases). This TCR was recovered from a human donor with alopecia areata. The CDR3 loop reads CASSPGSYEQYF. The CDR3 nucleotides are TGTGCCAGCAGCCCAGGGTCCTACGAGCAGTACTTC.